This entry describes one TCR beta chain. What it binds is unknown. The sample comes from a study of shared clonotypes between healthy human individuals. Study-level points and caveats: Only blood samples were collected, and tissue repertoires likely differ. Despite large depth, sorted-subset datasets appeared incompletely sequenced.

The assay used deep level. Repertoires were generated with immunoSEQ multiplex PCR, while TCRdb's copy carries only in-frame clones and drops some. The sample records roughly 2.4 million clones, 90% to 96% being singletons. CDR3 length equals 16 residues. The ends lost 2 bases at V and 7 bases at J; junction bases unmatched: 14. The germline CDR1 and CDR2 sequences are SGHTA and FQGNSA. The sequenced sample consisted of naive CD4+ T cells sorted from blood. As to subset: CD45RA+ positively selected. V gene TRBV7-2 combines with J gene TRBJ2-7, with 7 bases lining up with TRBD2. The TCR originated in a man aged 18 to 29 in good health. The CDR3 bases are TGTGCCAGCAGCTTATTAGGTAGCGGGCAGCTATCGGAGCAGTACTTC. Protein sequence: CASSLLGSGQLSEQYF.